The subject of this entry is one TCR beta chain. This sample is drawn from a study of radiation and T cells in renal cell carcinoma. The trim removed 5 bases at V and 5 bases at J, leaving 3 bases unmatched. Germline V gives CDR1 SGHTA, CDR2 FQGNSA. The CDR3 length is 12 residues. Profiled with immunoSEQ multiplex PCR; TCRdb holds only in-frame clones, not every one. The sample has about 78,000 clones, 89% seen once. As for time point: blood 4 weeks post-SBRT, at nephrectomy. Treatment in this sample: 15 Gy SBRT to primary tumor, nephrectomy 4 weeks later. This TCR came from a woman aged 70-85 years with renal cell carcinoma. V usage is TRBV7-2 and J usage is TRBJ2-7; 7 positions match TRBD1. The sample in question was blood, obtained from a patient whose treatment included radiotherapy and nephrectomy. The CDR3 spells CASSATGDEQYF. CDR3 in DNA: TGTGCCAGCAGCGCTACAGGGGACGAGCAGTACTTC.